These T cell receptor beta chains were read from a single sample in a study of human T cells and chemical hapten exposure. One entry per CDR3 protein, called by TCRdb with MiXCR from the RACE reads. The top ten clones hold more than 3.5% of a sample with about 77,000 distinct CDR3 sequences, 12% to 15% of them seen once. The starting material was whole blood, obtained in connection with sensitization to the hapten diphenylcyclopropenone (DPC). These receptors were obtained from a woman aged 50 to 60 with alopecia areata. Some clones in this sample may be carry-over from other donors' samples. CDR3s include the opening cysteine and the closing phenylalanine or tryptophan. Fields, in order: clone size, V gene, CDR3 length, CDR3 protein. Expanded clones get a size class; other rows say once, few or many, or leave the size out.

abundance: .; v_gene: TRBV11-3; len: 13; CDR3aa: CASSLGQGAEQFF
abundance: .; v_gene: TRBV5-4; len: 12; CDR3aa: CASSSNGAEAFF
abundance: once; v_gene: TRBV27; len: 14; CDR3aa: CASSYRGGNQPQHF
abundance: .; v_gene: TRBV29-1; len: 14; CDR3aa: CSVESRTGGDEQYF
abundance: .; v_gene: TRBV15; len: 15; CDR3aa: CATSRAAGSQETQYF
abundance: few; v_gene: TRBV18; len: 15; CDR3aa: CASSPVQGSNQPQHF
abundance: .; v_gene: TRBV28; len: 20; CDR3aa: CASSPAPGLAGRVSYNEQFF
abundance: .; v_gene: TRBV6-6; len: 13; CDR3aa: CASNRAAGWPQHF
abundance: .; v_gene: TRBV28; len: 17; CDR3aa: CASSSINRGPSGNTIYF
abundance: few; v_gene: TRBV7-8; len: 17; CDR3aa: CASSTFLAGVTKNIQYF
abundance: .; v_gene: TRBV2; len: 16; CDR3aa: CASSEQGQDFNYGYTF
abundance: .; v_gene: TRBV5-6; len: 14; CDR3aa: CASSNSGRAVTQYF
abundance: .; v_gene: TRBV20-1; len: 21; CDR3aa: CSASNDRYNLVTSGGGLEQYF
abundance: .; v_gene: TRBV11-2; len: 19; CDR3aa: CASSRTGTGVRSSYNEQFF
abundance: few; v_gene: TRBV7-2; len: 16; CDR3aa: CASSARQGFIGAEAFF
abundance: many; v_gene: TRBV2; len: 17; CDR3aa: CASSANRVGVGANVLTF
abundance: .; v_gene: TRBV20-1; len: 12; CDR3aa: CSAETSGTEAFF
abundance: few; v_gene: TRBV19; len: 16; CDR3aa: CASTPGRYSGANVLTF
abundance: few; v_gene: TRBV12-3/TRBV12-4; len: 14; CDR3aa: CASSSIREGTEAFF
abundance: .; v_gene: TRBV20-1; len: 15; CDR3aa: CSAPTTGSYNQPQHF
abundance: few; v_gene: TRBV4-2; len: 16; CDR3aa: CASSPFAGARTGELFF
abundance: many; v_gene: TRBV27; len: 15; CDR3aa: CASSLRDRTSQPQHF
abundance: .; v_gene: TRBV4-3; len: 17; CDR3aa: CASSEGLGDGGTDTQYF
abundance: few; v_gene: TRBV6-6; len: 13; CDR3aa: CASRGTGDSPLHF
abundance: .; v_gene: TRBV6-5; len: 14; CDR3aa: CASTRDRGYYEQYF
abundance: .; v_gene: TRBV20-1; len: 15; CDR3aa: CSAWDRGYSNQPQHF
abundance: .; v_gene: TRBV11-2; len: 15; CDR3aa: CASSLEMADFETQYF
abundance: .; v_gene: TRBV30; len: 15; CDR3aa: CAWSVQGAVGDTQYF
abundance: .; v_gene: TRBV24-1; len: 13; CDR3aa: CATSEGGYQPQHF
abundance: few; v_gene: TRBV6-5; len: 13; CDR3aa: CASSYEGRETQYF
abundance: .; v_gene: TRBV20-1; len: 15; CDR3aa: CSARAGQGANSPLHF
abundance: few; v_gene: TRBV6-5; len: 13; CDR3aa: CASSTLTGETQYF
abundance: few; v_gene: TRBV18; len: 15; CDR3aa: CASSPPLGSLTEAFF
abundance: few; v_gene: TRBV3-1; len: 16; CDR3aa: CASSQESGRRNNEQFF
abundance: .; v_gene: TRBV11-2; len: 14; CDR3aa: CASSNNRVLSEAFF
abundance: many; v_gene: TRBV18; len: 12; CDR3aa: CASSPRRAEAFF
abundance: many; v_gene: TRBV28; len: 15; CDR3aa: CASNPPAGGPGEQFF
abundance: .; v_gene: TRBV7-2; len: 18; CDR3aa: CASSPFRDRRINTGELFF
abundance: many; v_gene: TRBV12-3/TRBV12-4; len: 12; CDR3aa: CASSFGGETQYF
abundance: .; v_gene: TRBV9; len: 14; CDR3aa: CASGKTGVNTEAFF
abundance: .; v_gene: TRBV30; len: 13; CDR3aa: CAWSPTGNSPLHF
abundance: many; v_gene: TRBV10-3; len: 15; CDR3aa: CAISESRQGRYEQYF
abundance: few; v_gene: TRBV6-2/TRBV6-3; len: 14; CDR3aa: CASSSMHRNTEAFF
abundance: .; v_gene: TRBV18; len: 16; CDR3aa: CASSLVVGLDQETQYF
abundance: many; v_gene: TRBV18; len: 13; CDR3aa: CASSTRPNQAQHF
abundance: .; v_gene: TRBV2; len: 15; CDR3aa: CASSELQGAGETQYF
abundance: .; v_gene: TRBV30; len: 15; CDR3aa: CAWNRPRREAYGYTF